These 4 T cell receptor beta chains came from one sample sequenced in a study of response to subunit inactivated influenza vaccine (dated by TCRdb to between 2017 and 2018). The library was made by RT-PCR. TCRdb names Illumina HiSeq 2500 as the instrument used. TCRdb passed the public sequencing reads through fastp at Q25 and MiXCR, retaining productive beta sequences. Each CDR3 protein gets just one entry, which takes the most common genes and DNA from the rows behind it. The sample table holds roughly 500,000 distinct CDR3 sequences, of which under 30% were seen once. Around 2.8% of the sample lies in the top ten. The sample was also linked to a second study, of T cells expressing NK-cell markers. The second study also describes: The TCR beta cDNA libraries were made using 5'RACE template switching, a step that added both a universal primer site and unique molecular identifiers.

Source: CD4+ T cells sorted from PBMCs, taken about 13 days after vaccination. All receptors come from a man in his fifties or sixties who received an inactivated influenza vaccine. Donor details come from another sample of the same person, matched by shared clones.

The chain couples TRBV18 to TRBJ2-5; 12 bases align to TRBD2. With 2 bases clipped from V and 1 base from J, the junction kept 5 bases outside the gene matches. The CDR3 contains 17 residues. Germline loops: CDR1 KGHSH, CDR2 LQKENI. The CDR3: CASSPRLAGALQETQYF. CDR3 coding DNA: TGTGCCAGCTCACCAAGACTAGCGGGAGCCCTCCAAGAGACCCAGTACTTC.

The chain has TRBV6-1 and TRBJ1-1, with D unresolved. V was trimmed by 3 bases and J by 1 base, leaving 6 bases between them. This CDR3 has 13 residues. Germline loops: CDR1 MNHNS, CDR2 SASEGT. CDR3 in DNA: TGTGCCAGCAGTGACACGACGAACACTGAAGCTTTCTTT. Translated: CASSDTTNTEAFF.

A few counts support this clonotype. The rearrangement links TRBV5-1 to TRBJ2-4; D unclear. The V and J ends lost 0 bases and 0 bases respectively, with 10 bases between them. Germline CDR1 SGHRS, CDR2 YFSETQ. The length of the CDR3 is 16 residues. CDR3 residues: CASSLEGGLAKNIQYF. The CDR3 DNA follows: TGCGCCAGCAGCTTGGAGGGCGGTCTAGCCAAAAACATTCAGTACTTC.

The V gene is TRBV7-2, the J gene TRBJ2-5, with 14 positions matching TRBD2. This CDR3 contains 17 residues. V gave up 6 bases and J gave up 9 bases; unmatched junction bases: 15. The germline V gene has CDR1 SGHTA and CDR2 FQGNSA. Written as DNA, the CDR3 is TGTGCCAGCAGACCAATCACCGGGACTAGCGGGAGTGGCCCCCAGTACTTC. This codes for CASRPITGTSGSGPQYF.